The 2 T cell receptor beta chains reported below all come from one sample, sequenced in a study of cytomegalovirus exposure and HLA in healthy donors. 60 Vbeta and 13 Jbeta primers were used in PCR. Profiling relied on immunoSEQ multiplex PCR, and the TCRdb table lists in-frame clones only, not all of them. The data show 170,000 or so clones, about 83% seen once. Material for sequencing was PBMCs. These receptors all stem from a girl aged 10-17 years in good health and CMV-seropositive.

This clone was counted only a few times. The gene calls are TRBV6-1 and TRBJ2-7; possible D gene TRBD1, 6 bases. The CDR3 is 14 residues long. The ends were cut back, 10 bases at V and 2 bases at J, with 18 bases in the middle. Germline-derived CDR1 and CDR2 are MNHNS and SASEGT. The chain's CDR3 is CATTPRTDPYEQYF. The CDR3, as DNA: TGTGCCACCACCCCCCGGACAGACCCCTACGAGCAGTACTTC.

This clone was detected once. The rearrangement links TRBV6-1 to TRBJ1-5, with D tentatively TRBD1 (6 bases). This CDR3 is 14 amino acids long. CDR1 and CDR2 (germline): MNHNS, SASEGT. Deletions cut 7 bases from V and 4 bases from J, with 14 bases between. CDR3 loop: CASTEQGYNQPQHF. In DNA, the CDR3 is TGTGCCAGCACGGAACAGGGTTATAATCAGCCCCAGCATTTT.